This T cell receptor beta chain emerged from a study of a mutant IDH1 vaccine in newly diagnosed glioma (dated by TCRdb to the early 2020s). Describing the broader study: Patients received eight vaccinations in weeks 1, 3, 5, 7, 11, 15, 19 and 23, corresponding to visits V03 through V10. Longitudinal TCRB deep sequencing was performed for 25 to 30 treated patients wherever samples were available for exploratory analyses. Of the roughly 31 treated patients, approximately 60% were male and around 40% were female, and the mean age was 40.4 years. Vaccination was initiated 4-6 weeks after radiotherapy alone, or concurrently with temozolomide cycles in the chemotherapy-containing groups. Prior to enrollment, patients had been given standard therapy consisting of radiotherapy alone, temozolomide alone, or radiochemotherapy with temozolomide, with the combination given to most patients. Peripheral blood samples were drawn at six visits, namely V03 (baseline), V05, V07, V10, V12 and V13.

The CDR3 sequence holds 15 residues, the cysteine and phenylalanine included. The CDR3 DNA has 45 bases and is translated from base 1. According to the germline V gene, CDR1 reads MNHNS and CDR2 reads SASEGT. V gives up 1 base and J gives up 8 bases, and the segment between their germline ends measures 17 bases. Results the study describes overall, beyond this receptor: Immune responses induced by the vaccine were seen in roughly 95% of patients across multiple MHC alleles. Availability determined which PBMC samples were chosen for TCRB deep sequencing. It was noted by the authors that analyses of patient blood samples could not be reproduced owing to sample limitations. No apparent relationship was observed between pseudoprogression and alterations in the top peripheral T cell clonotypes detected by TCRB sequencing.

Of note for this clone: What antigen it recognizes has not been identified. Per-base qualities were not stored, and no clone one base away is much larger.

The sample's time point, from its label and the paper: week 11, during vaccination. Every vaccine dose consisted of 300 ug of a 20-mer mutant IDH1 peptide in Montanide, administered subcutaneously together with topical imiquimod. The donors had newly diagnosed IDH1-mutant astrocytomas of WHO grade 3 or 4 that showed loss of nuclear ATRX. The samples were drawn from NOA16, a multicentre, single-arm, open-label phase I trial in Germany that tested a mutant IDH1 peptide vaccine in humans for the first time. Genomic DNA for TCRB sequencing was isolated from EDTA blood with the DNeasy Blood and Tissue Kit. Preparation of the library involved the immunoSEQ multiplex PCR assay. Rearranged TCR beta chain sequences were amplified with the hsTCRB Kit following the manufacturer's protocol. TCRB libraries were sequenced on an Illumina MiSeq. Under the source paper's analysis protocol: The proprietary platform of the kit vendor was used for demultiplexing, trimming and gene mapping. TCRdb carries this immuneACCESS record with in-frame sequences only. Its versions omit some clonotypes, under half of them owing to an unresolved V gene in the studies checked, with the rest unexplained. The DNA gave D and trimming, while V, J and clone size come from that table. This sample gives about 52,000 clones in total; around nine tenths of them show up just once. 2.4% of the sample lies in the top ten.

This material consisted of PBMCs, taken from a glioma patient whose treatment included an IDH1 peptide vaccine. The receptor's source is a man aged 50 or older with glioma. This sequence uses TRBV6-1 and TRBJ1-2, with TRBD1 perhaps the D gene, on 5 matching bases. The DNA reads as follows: TGTGCCAGCAGTGAAGGGGGGACCAGGGTCGACGGCTACACCTTC. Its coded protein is CASSEGGTRVDGYTF.